This T cell receptor (beta chain) was recorded in a study of blood T cell repertoires in COVID-19. The authors' processing: Amplified reference gene primers provided the basis for estimating nucleated cell counts. TCRdb keeps only in-frame clones here, not all; method: immunoSEQ multiplex PCR. That table gives V, J and clone size, and the DNA gave D and trimming. Altogether some 17,000 clones are present, around nine tenths being singletons, with the ten largest covering around 4%. The germline V gene encodes CDR1 SGHTA and CDR2 FQGTGA. This CDR3 has 13 residues. V lost 5 bases to trimming and J lost 5 bases, with 10 bases between them.

The TCR sequence derives from a man between 60 and 75 years old with active COVID-19. The V call is TRBV7-3, the J call TRBJ2-1; the D is unclear. Sequencing input: peripheral blood. In DNA, the CDR3 is TGTGCCAGCAGCCCCAGCGTAGACAATGAGCAGTTCTTC. Its protein product is CASSPSVDNEQFF.